These 5 T cell receptor beta chains came from one sample sequenced in a study of blood T cell repertoires in COVID-19. TCRdb keeps only in-frame clones here, not all; method: immunoSEQ multiplex PCR. This table holds hundreds of thousands of clones, roughly 89% found once. The sequencing input was PBMCs or T cells enriched from blood (not recorded which). Every receptor here comes from a woman under 30 with acute COVID-19.

The chain joins TRBV4-1 to TRBJ1-2; the D gene is possibly TRBD1 (6 bases). There are 16 residues in the CDR3. V lost 3 bases, J lost 0 bases, and 14 bases lay in between. Per the germline V gene, CDR1 is MGHRA and CDR2 is YSYEKL. CDR3 DNA sequence: TGCGCCAGCAGCCACCAAGCAGGGGACACTAACTATGGCTACACCTTC. It translates to CASSHQAGDTNYGYTF.

The rearrangement uses TRBV6-1 and TRBJ1-3, with a weak D call TRBD1 (5 bases). This CDR3 has 14 amino acids. Trimming took 3 bases from V and 7 from J, leaving 13 bases between them. Germline lookup yields CDR1 MNHNS and CDR2 SASEGT. The CDR3 here is CASSDHSGRNTIYF. The DNA of the CDR3 is TGTGCCAGCAGTGACCATTCAGGGCGGAACACCATATATTTT.

The chain carries TRBV4-3 and TRBJ1-1, with a tentative D call TRBD1 (5 bases). There are 13 residues in the CDR3. V was shortened by 2 bases and J by 11 bases, with 15 bases between the two germline ends. CDR1 LGHNA and CDR2 YSLEER come from the germline V gene. The CDR3 protein is CASSQLLGGQAFF. The CDR3, as DNA: TGCGCCAGCAGCCAATTACTGGGGGGTCAGGCTTTCTTT.

This clone has only a few counts. The V and J genes are TRBV15 and TRBJ2-7, with D perhaps matching TRBD1 (5 bases). This CDR3 comprises 16 residues. V lost 0 bases to trimming and J lost 0 bases, with 12 bases between them. In germline, CDR1 is LNHNV, CDR2 YYDKDF (reference sequence). The CDR3 here is CATSRDWGSSSYEQYF. CDR3 nucleotides: TGTGCCACCAGCAGAGATTGGGGCAGTTCCTCCTACGAGCAGTACTTC. Variable domain in full (rest from reference TRBV15 and TRBJ2-7): DAMVIQNPRYQVTQFGKPVTLSCSQTLNHNVMYWYQQKSSQAPKLLFHYYDKDFNNEADTPDNFQSRRPNTSFCFLDIRSPGLGDTAMYLCATSRDWGSSSYEQYFGPGTRLTVT.

This clone was seen only once. V gene TRBV5-1 combines with J gene TRBJ2-1; D unclear. Germline V gene data show CDR1 as SGHRS and CDR2 as YFSETQ. V was pared by 0 bases and J by 6 bases, with 10 bases between. The CDR3 runs 14 residues. The CDR3 bases are TGCGCCAGCAGCTTGGGGGTAGCCAGCAATGAGCAGTTCTTC. The encoded protein is CASSLGVASNEQFF.